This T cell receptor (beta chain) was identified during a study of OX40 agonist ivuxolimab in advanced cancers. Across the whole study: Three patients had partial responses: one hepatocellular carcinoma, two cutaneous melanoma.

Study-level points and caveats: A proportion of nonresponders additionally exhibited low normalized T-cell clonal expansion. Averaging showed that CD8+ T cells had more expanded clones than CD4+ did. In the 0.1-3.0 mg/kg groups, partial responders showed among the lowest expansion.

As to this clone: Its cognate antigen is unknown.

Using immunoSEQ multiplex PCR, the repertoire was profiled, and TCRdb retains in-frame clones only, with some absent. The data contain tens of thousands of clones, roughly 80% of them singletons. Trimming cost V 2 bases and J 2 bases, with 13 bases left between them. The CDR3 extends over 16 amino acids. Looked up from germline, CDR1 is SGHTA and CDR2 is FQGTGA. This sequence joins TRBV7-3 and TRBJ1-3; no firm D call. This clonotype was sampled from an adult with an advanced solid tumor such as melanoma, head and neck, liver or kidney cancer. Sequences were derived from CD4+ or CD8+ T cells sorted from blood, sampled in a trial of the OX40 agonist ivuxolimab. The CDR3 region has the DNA TGTGCCAGCAGCTTAGACACGCCGGGTACTGGAAACACCATATATTTT. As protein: CASSLDTPGTGNTIYF.